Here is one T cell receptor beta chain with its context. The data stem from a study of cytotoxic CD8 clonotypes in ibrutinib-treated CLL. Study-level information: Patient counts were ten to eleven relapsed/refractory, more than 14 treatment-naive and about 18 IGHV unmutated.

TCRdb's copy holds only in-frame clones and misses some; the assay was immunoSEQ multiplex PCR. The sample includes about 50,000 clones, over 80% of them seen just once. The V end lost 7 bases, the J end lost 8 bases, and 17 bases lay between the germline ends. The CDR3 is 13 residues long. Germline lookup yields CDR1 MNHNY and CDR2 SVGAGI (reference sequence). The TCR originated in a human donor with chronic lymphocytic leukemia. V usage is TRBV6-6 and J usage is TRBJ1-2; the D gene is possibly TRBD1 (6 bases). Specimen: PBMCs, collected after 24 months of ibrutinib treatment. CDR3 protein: CASKFLRGGGYTF. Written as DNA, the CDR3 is TGTGCCAGCAAATTTCTCAGGGGAGGCGGCTACACCTTC.